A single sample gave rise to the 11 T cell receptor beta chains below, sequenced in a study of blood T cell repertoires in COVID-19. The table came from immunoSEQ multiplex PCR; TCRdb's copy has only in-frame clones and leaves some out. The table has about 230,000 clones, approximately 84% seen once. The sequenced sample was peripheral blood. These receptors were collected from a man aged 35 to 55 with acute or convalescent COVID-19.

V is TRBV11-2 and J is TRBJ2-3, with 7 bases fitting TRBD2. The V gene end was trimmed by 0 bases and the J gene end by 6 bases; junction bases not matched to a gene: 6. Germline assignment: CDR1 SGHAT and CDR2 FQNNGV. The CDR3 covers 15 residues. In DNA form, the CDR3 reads TGTGCCAGCAGCTTAGATGGCGGGGGTGACGATACGCAGTATTTT. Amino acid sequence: CASSLDGGGDDTQYF.

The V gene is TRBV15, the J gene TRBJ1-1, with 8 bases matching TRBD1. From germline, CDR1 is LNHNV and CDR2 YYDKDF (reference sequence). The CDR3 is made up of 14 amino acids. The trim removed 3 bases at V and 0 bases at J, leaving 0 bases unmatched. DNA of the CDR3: TGTGCCACCAGCAGGGACAGGGTGAACACTGAAGCTTTCTTT. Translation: CATSRDRVNTEAFF.

CDR3 in DNA: TGTGCCAGCAGTTACGGAGGGAACGATTCACCCCTCCACTTT. Its protein product is CASSYGGNDSPLHF. The rearrangement links TRBV6-2 or TRBV6-3 to TRBJ1-6; D unresolved. CDR3 length: 14 amino acids. V gave up 2 bases and J gave up 8 bases, with 10 bases separating them. Germline CDR1 is MNHEY and CDR2 is SVGEGT.

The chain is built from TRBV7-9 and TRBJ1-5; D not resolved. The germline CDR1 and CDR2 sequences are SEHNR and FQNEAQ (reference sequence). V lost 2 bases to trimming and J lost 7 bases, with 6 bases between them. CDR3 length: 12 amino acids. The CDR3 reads CASSLSAQPQHF. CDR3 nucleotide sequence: TGTGCCAGCAGCTTAAGTGCGCAGCCCCAGCATTTT.

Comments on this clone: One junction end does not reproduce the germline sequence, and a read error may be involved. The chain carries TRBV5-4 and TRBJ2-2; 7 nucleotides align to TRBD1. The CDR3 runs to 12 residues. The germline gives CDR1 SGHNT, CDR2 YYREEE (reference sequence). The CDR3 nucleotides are TGTGCCGGCAGACAGGGAACCGGGGAGCTGTTTTTT. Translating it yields CAGRQGTGELFF. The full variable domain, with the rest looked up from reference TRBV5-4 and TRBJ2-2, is ETGVTQSPTHLIKTRGQQVTLRCSSQSGHNTVSWYQQALGQGPQFIFQYYREEENGRGNFPPRFSGLQFPNYSSELNVNALELDDSALYLCAGRQGTGELFFGEGSRLTVL.

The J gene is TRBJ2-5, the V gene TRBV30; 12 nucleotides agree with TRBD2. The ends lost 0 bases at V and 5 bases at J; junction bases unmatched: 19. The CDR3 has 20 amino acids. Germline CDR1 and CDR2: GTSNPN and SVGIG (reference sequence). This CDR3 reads CAWSVMGRLAGGVRWETQYF. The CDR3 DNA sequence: TGTGCCTGGAGTGTGATGGGTCGGCTAGCGGGGGGGGTAAGGTGGGAGACCCAGTACTTC.

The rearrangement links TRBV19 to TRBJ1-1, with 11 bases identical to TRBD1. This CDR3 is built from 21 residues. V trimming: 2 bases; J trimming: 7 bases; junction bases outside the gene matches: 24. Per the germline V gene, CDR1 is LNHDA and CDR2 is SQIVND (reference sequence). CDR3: CASSIMGQGEFFFHTGVEAFF. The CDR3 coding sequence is TGTGCCAGTAGTATAATGGGACAGGGGGAGTTTTTTTTCCACACGGGCGTTGAAGCTTTCTTT.

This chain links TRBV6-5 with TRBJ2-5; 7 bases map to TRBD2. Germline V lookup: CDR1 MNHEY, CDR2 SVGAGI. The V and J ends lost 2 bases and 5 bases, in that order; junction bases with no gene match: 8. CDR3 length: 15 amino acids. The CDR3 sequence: CASSYGSGVEETQYF. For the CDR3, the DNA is TGTGCCAGCAGTTACGGAAGCGGGGTCGAGGAGACCCAGTACTTC.

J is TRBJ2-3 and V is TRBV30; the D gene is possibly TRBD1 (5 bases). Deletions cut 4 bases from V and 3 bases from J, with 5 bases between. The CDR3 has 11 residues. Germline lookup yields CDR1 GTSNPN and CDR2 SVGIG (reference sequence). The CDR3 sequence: CAWTGTDTQYF. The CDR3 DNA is TGTGCCTGGACAGGGACAGATACGCAGTATTTT.

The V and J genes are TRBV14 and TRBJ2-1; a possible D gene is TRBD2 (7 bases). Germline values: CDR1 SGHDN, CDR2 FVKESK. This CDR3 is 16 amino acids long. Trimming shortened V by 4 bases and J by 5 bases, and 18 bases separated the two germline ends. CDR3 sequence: CASSPMRGGLNNEQFF. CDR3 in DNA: TGTGCCAGCAGCCCTATGAGGGGGGGGCTAAACAATGAGCAGTTCTTC.

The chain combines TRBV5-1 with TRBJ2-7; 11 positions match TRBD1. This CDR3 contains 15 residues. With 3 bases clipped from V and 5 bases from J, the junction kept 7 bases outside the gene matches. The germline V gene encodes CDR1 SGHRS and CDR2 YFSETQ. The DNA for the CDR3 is TGCGCCAGCAGCTCAACGGGACAGGGGGGGAACGAGCAGTACTTC. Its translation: CASSSTGQGGNEQYF.